These 14 T cell receptor beta chains came from one sample sequenced in a study of T cells after yellow fever vaccination. TCRdb re-analysed the 5' RACE reads in MiXCR, keeping a single row per CDR3 protein. This table holds nearly 300,000 distinct CDR3 sequences, about 10% found once. The source material was CD4+ T cells sorted from PBMCs, sampled 5 days after the yellow fever booster vaccination. Receptors were obtained from a man between 18 and 35 years old who received the YFV17D yellow fever vaccine.

This clonotype was recorded a few times. The rearrangement joins TRBV18 to TRBJ1-1, with 9 nucleotides matching TRBD1. Germline trimming cut 5 bases from V and 4 bases from J; bases unmatched to any gene: 8. CDR3 length: 15 amino acids. CDR1 KGHSH and CDR2 LQKENI come from the germline V gene. The CDR3 DNA reads as TGTGCCAGCTCATCACAGGGGGCCATGGGCACTGAAGCTTTCTTT. Translated: CASSSQGAMGTEAFF.

This clonotype was observed a handful of times. This rearrangement joins TRBV5-1 to TRBJ2-5; 7 bases match TRBD1. Germline CDR1 SGHRS, CDR2 YFSETQ. J gave up 4 bases and V 4 bases, and 10 bases lay outside the gene matches. There are 15 residues in the CDR3. As DNA, the CDR3 is TGCGCCAGCAGCGGGGGAACGGGACAGAGAGAGACCCAGTACTTC. This gives the protein CASSGGTGQRETQYF.

The chain's CDR3 is CASSYSWRGGSNQPQHF. For the CDR3, the DNA is TGTGCCAGCAGTTACTCCTGGAGAGGGGGCTCTAATCAGCCCCAGCATTTT. This chain connects TRBV6-6 to TRBJ1-5, with 7 nucleotides matching TRBD1. The CDR3 loop spans 17 amino acids. After removal of 0 bases from V and 4 bases from J, the junction contained 9 bases not matched to a gene. In germline, CDR1 is MNHNY, CDR2 SVGAGI (reference sequence).

This clonotype was detected only a few times. The V call is TRBV10-3, the J call TRBJ2-6, with D possibly matching TRBD2 (6 bases). Germline V gives CDR1 ENHRY, CDR2 SYGVKD. This CDR3 contains 20 residues. The V end was cut by 4 bases, the J end by 2 bases, with 24 bases between. CDR3 sequence (DNA): TGTGCCATCAGTGCCCACCGGGACTTTGGGGACCCGACTGGGGCCAACGTCCTGACTTTC. This translates into CAISAHRDFGDPTGANVLTF.

A few counts support this clonotype. The chain recombines TRBV6-5 with TRBJ2-7; 9 bases line up with TRBD1. Losses at the gene ends were 4 bases for V and 6 bases for J; bases not matched to a gene: 10. The CDR3 spans 15 residues. CDR1 MNHEY and CDR2 SVGAGI come from the germline V gene. CDR3 region: CASSWNRGLVLEQYF. In nucleotides, the CDR3 is TGTGCCAGCAGTTGGAACAGGGGGCTTGTCCTCGAGCAGTACTTC.

The table lists this clonotype with many counts. The chain links TRBV20-1 to TRBJ2-2; 8 positions match TRBD1. The CDR3 is 15 amino acids. The V and J ends lost 6 bases and 0 bases, in that order; junction bases with no gene match: 6. Per germline, CDR1 DFQATT and CDR2 SNEGSKA (reference sequence). CDR3 nucleotides: TGCAGTGCCTTGGACAGGGCTACGAACACCGGGGAGCTGTTTTTT. Translating it yields CSALDRATNTGELFF.

The CDR3 sequence: CASSAGGTGELFF. CDR3 nucleotide sequence: TGCGCCAGCAGTGCAGGAGGCACCGGGGAGCTGTTTTTT. The chain employs TRBV10-1 and TRBJ2-2; D might be TRBD2 (5 bases). CDR1 and CDR2 (germline): WNHNN, SYGVQD (reference sequence). This CDR3 has 13 amino acids. V shed 4 bases and J shed 4 bases, with 7 bases lying between them.

This clonotype has a count of ten or more. CDR3 loop: CASRLAYNEQFF. CDR3 nucleotide sequence: TGCGCCAGCCGACTAGCGTACAATGAGCAGTTCTTC. This chain uses TRBV10-2 with TRBJ2-1, with TRBD2 matching over 8 bases. This CDR3 has 12 amino acids. Trimming at V came to 8 bases and at J to 4 bases, leaving 1 base not matched to a gene. Germline V gives CDR1 WSHSY, CDR2 SAAADI.

This clonotype was counted only a few times. This chain uses TRBV11-3 with TRBJ2-1; D is uncertain. The CDR3 covers 15 residues. CDR1 and CDR2 from the germline V gene are SGHNT and YENEEA. The V end lost 0 bases, the J end lost 4 bases, and 10 bases lay between the germline ends. The CDR3 spells CASSLDGSGYNEQFF. The CDR3 DNA follows: TGTGCCAGCAGCTTAGACGGATCCGGGTACAATGAGCAGTTCTTC. The full variable domain, its missing parts supplied by reference TRBV11-3 and TRBJ2-1, is EAGVVQSPRYKIIEKKQPVAFWCNPISGHNTLYWYLQNLGQGPELLIRYENEEAVDDSQLPKDRFSAERLKGVDSTLKIQPAELGDSAVYLCASSLDGSGYNEQFFGPGTRLTVL.

The chain combines TRBV5-4 with TRBJ2-3, with D tentatively TRBD2 (6 bases). CDR1 is SGHNT and CDR2 is YYREEE in the germline V gene (reference sequence). Trimming pared 4 bases from V and 6 bases from J, leaving 15 bases between. The CDR3 runs to 14 residues. The CDR3 DNA is TGTGCCAGCAGCCATGGGAGGCCCGAGGATACGCAGTATTTT. Translated, it gives CASSHGRPEDTQYF.

This clonotype was detected many times. CDR3 DNA sequence: TGTGCCAGCACCGGGACTACCAAATTGCGGACCGGGGAGCTGTTTTTT. It specifies CASTGTTKLRTGELFF. This chain joins TRBV12-3 or TRBV12-4 and TRBJ2-2, with 7 bases identical to TRBD2. Trimming took 7 bases from V and 5 from J; bases not matched to a gene: 13. This CDR3 spans 16 amino acids.

The rearrangement uses TRBV10-3 and TRBJ2-7; TRBD2 is a possible D gene (5 bases). Between the trimmed V and J ends, which lost 4 bases and 6 bases, there was a span of 25 bases. The CDR3 is 17 residues long. The germline V gene has CDR1 ENHRY and CDR2 SYGVKD. Here the CDR3 reads CAISAVEGSGPPPEQYF. DNA for the CDR3: TGTGCCATCAGTGCCGTCGAGGGTTCTGGTCCCCCCCCCGAGCAGTACTTC.

This clonotype turned up a few times. The chain has TRBV5-4 and TRBJ2-1; D possibly corresponds to TRBD2 (6 bases). Trimming removed 0 bases from V and 3 bases from J, with 10 bases in between. CDR3 length equals 15 residues. From germline, CDR1 is SGHNT and CDR2 YYREEE (reference sequence). The DNA for the CDR3 is TGTGCCAGCAGCTTGGAGCTAGCGAGCTACAATGAGCAGTTCTTC. Its protein product is CASSLELASYNEQFF.

J is TRBJ2-7 and V is TRBV12-5, with a possible D match to TRBD1 (6 bases). Trimming removed 0 bases from V and 10 bases from J, with 13 bases in between. The CDR3 is 13 residues long. Looked up from germline, CDR1 is LGHNT and CDR2 is FRNRAP. The CDR3 is CASGLVGRQAQYF. CDR3 nucleotide sequence: TGTGCTAGTGGTTTGGTAGGAAGACAGGCCCAGTACTTC.